These 5 T cell receptor beta chains came from one sample sequenced in a study of CD8+CD57+ T cells in acquired aplastic anemia. Researchers used genomic DNA as the template to profile TCR beta VDJ and CDR3. TCRdb ran MiXCR on the reads and lists one entry per CDR3 protein. The table records roughly 61,000 distinct CDR3 sequences, 55% to 70% of them present only once. Sequencing involved patients with CD8+CD57+ cell expansion previously shown by flow cytometry. Sequencing was performed on sorted CD4+, CD8+, or CD8+CD57+ T cells (not recorded which) from PBMCs. Receptors originate from a human donor with aplastic anemia.

J is TRBJ2-5 and V is TRBV9; D gene uncertain. Trimming pared 0 bases from V and 2 bases from J, leaving 5 bases between. This CDR3 has 13 residues. The germline V gene encodes CDR1 SGDLS and CDR2 YYNGEE. In nucleotides, the CDR3 is TGTGCCAGCAGCGTAGCACCTCAAGAGACCCAGTACTTC. The encoded protein is CASSVAPQETQYF.

This clonotype was seen at least ten times. The chain links TRBV4-1 to TRBJ1-5, with D hard to call. Germline CDR1 and CDR2: MGHRA and YSYEKL. Trimming cost V 1 base and J 0 bases, with 4 bases left between them. The CDR3 loop spans 14 amino acids. CDR3 DNA sequence: TGCGCCAGCAGCCAAGGACTTAGCAATCAGCCCCAGCATTTT. Translation: CASSQGLSNQPQHF.

This clonotype was counted once. The V call is TRBV15, the J call TRBJ2-7; D gene ambiguous. This CDR3 comprises 13 residues. Deletions cut 0 bases from V and 2 bases from J, with 5 bases between. Germline V gives CDR1 LNHNV, CDR2 YYDKDF (reference sequence). CDR3 in DNA: TGTGCCACCAGCAGAGATTTGACCTACGAGCAGTACTTC. Encoded protein: CATSRDLTYEQYF.

The sample holds many counts of this clonotype. The chain combines TRBV9 with TRBJ1-1; D possibly corresponds to TRBD1 (6 bases). This CDR3 comprises 14 residues. Per germline, CDR1 SGDLS and CDR2 YYNGEE. The V gene lost 3 bases and the J gene lost 4 bases, with 13 bases spanning the gap. The CDR3 reads CASSEAGVATEAFF. CDR3 in DNA: TGTGCCAGCAGCGAGGCAGGGGTTGCCACTGAAGCTTTCTTT.

This chain joins TRBV19 and TRBJ1-5; 11 bases are shared with TRBD1. The germline V gene has CDR1 LNHDA and CDR2 SQIVND (reference sequence). V lost 4 bases to trimming and J lost 4 bases; unmatched junction nucleotides: 6. This CDR3 contains 16 residues. The CDR3: CASSKPGQGGNQPQHF. The CDR3 DNA is TGTGCCAGTAGTAAACCGGGACAGGGGGGGAATCAGCCCCAGCATTTT.